A single sample gave rise to the 15 T cell receptor beta chains below, sequenced in a study of early T cells in non-severe SARS-CoV-2 infection (dated by TCRdb to about 2021). Library preparation used 5' RACE. Instrument used: NextSeq 500. TCRdb reprocessing: public reads trimmed at Q25 with fastp, clones called with MiXCR, in-frame beta chains kept. Here each entry gathers all rows of one CDR3 protein and keeps the most common genes and DNA. Recorded for this sample are roughly 81,000 distinct CDR3 sequences; roughly 12% of them occurred a single time. About 2.7% of the sample goes to the ten largest clones. The specimen sequenced was whole blood. The receptors shown here come from an adult who was a healthcare worker with PCR-confirmed SARS-CoV-2 infection or an uninfected control (not recorded which).

The V gene is TRBV20-1, the J gene TRBJ2-3; D not resolved. The germline V gene has CDR1 DFQATT and CDR2 SNEGSKA (reference sequence). This CDR3 is built from 13 residues. Trimming left V 1 base short and J 1 base short, with 6 bases between. The CDR3 is CSARAFGTDTQYF. In nucleotides, the CDR3 is TGCAGTGCTAGAGCCTTTGGCACAGATACGCAGTATTTT.

This clonotype was counted only a few times. The CDR3 sequence is CSVEDRGMTYEQYF. The CDR3 DNA reads as TGCAGCGTTGAAGACCGGGGTATGACCTACGAGCAGTACTTC. V and J are TRBV29-1 and TRBJ2-7; tentative D call: TRBD2 (5 bases). Trimming shortened V by 0 bases and J by 2 bases, and 11 bases separated the two germline ends. The length of the CDR3 is 14 residues. CDR1 is SQVTM and CDR2 is ANQGSEA in the germline V gene.

This chain joins TRBV7-9 and TRBJ2-7, with 9 positions matching TRBD1. Trimming took 5 bases from V and 0 from J; bases not matched to a gene: 14. Per germline, CDR1 SEHNR and CDR2 FQNEAQ (reference sequence). The CDR3 runs 18 residues. The CDR3 region is CASSSPGQGTANSYEQYF. Written as DNA, the CDR3 is TGTGCCAGCAGCAGCCCGGGACAGGGAACCGCCAACTCCTACGAGCAGTACTTC.

In the case of this clonotype: Germline is not matched at one junction end, which may reflect a read error. The rearrangement uses TRBV12-3 or TRBV12-4 and TRBJ2-3; D possibly uses TRBD1 or TRBD2 (6 bases each). This CDR3 contains 15 residues. The CDR3 DNA reads as TGTGCCGGCAGGCTTGCGGGACACCCGACAGATACGCAGTATTTT. This translates into CAGRLAGHPTDTQYF.

This chain uses TRBV9 with TRBJ1-1; D not certain. This CDR3 comprises 13 residues. CDR1 and CDR2 from the germline V gene are SGDLS and YYNGEE. Trimming removed 0 bases at V and 8 bases at J, with 11 bases between. The CDR3 DNA follows: TGTGCCAGCAGCGTAGACCCCAGATACGAAGCTTTCTTT. This encodes CASSVDPRYEAFF.

The V call is TRBV20-1, the J call TRBJ2-3; D not certain. The CDR3 consists of 10 residues. The germline gives CDR1 DFQATT, CDR2 SNEGSKA (reference sequence). The CDR3 loop reads CSGETDTQYF. The DNA of the CDR3 is TGCAGCGGAGAGACAGATACGCAGTATTTT.

This clonotype appeared many times. V gene TRBV9 combines with J gene TRBJ2-3; D is unresolved. The CDR3 sequence is 14 residues long. The V and J ends lost 2 bases and 0 bases respectively, with 7 bases between them. The germline CDR1 and CDR2 sequences are SGDLS and YYNGEE. The CDR3: CASSVFTSTDTQYF. In DNA form, the CDR3 reads TGTGCCAGCAGCGTTTTCACTAGCACAGATACGCAGTATTTT. Looking up the rest from reference TRBV9 and TRBJ2-3 gives the full variable domain: DSGVTQTPKHLITATGQRVTLRCSPRSGDLSVYWYQQSLDQGLQFLIQYYNGEERAKGNILERFSAQQFPDLHSELNLSSLELGDSALYFCASSVFTSTDTQYFGPGTRLTVL.

This clonotype was detected many times. The chain has TRBV5-1 and TRBJ1-1; D unclear. The germline V gene has CDR1 SGHRS and CDR2 YFSETQ. V was trimmed by 7 bases and J by 1 base, leaving 11 bases between them. There are 13 residues in the CDR3. This CDR3 reads CASRPERNTEAFF. The DNA of the CDR3 is TGCGCCAGCCGGCCGGAAAGGAACACTGAAGCTTTCTTT.

This chain uses TRBV29-1 with TRBJ1-2; D is perhaps TRBD1 (6 bases). Germline CDR1 reads SQVTM; CDR2 reads ANQGSEA. The ends were cut back, 6 bases at V and 8 bases at J, with 16 bases in the middle. The CDR3 consists of 12 residues. This chain's CDR3 is CSVAGDADGYTF. The CDR3 nucleotides read TGCAGCGTCGCAGGGGACGCGGACGGCTACACCTTC.

This clonotype was observed a few times. The rearrangement uses TRBV20-1 and TRBJ1-1; D may be TRBD1 (5 bases). Germline CDR1 DFQATT, CDR2 SNEGSKA (reference sequence). The ends were cut back, 3 bases at V and 10 bases at J, with 21 bases in the middle. This CDR3 has 14 amino acids. The CDR3 bases are TGCAGTGCTAGCCGACCTGGGACCTACTCGGTAGCTTTCTTT. Encoded protein: CSASRPGTYSVAFF.

This clonotype was picked up many times. The CDR3 is CASSLRQFISNQPQHF. The CDR3 DNA follows: TGTGCCAGCAGCTTAAGGCAGTTTATTAGCAATCAGCCCCAGCATTTT. The chain employs TRBV5-6 and TRBJ1-5; no clear D gene. From germline, CDR1 is SGHDT and CDR2 YYEEEE. Trimming took off 2 bases at V and 0 bases at J, with 12 bases between the two ends. The CDR3 length is 16 residues.

The table lists this clonotype with a few counts. The chain has TRBV20-1 and TRBJ2-1; D unclear. V lost 6 bases to trimming and J lost 2 bases, with 8 bases between them. The CDR3 length is 12 residues. CDR1 is DFQATT, CDR2 SNEGSKA, per germline (reference sequence). The CDR3 sequence is CSAGGTYNEQFF. CDR3 nucleotides: TGCAGTGCCGGCGGTACCTACAATGAGCAGTTCTTC.

This clonotype showed up just a few times. The chain carries TRBV9 and TRBJ2-2; 8 bases agree with TRBD2. The CDR3 runs 17 residues. CDR1 SGDLS and CDR2 YYNGEE come from the germline V gene. Germline trimming cut 0 bases from V and 6 bases from J; bases unmatched to any gene: 10. CDR3 amino acids: CASSVGLAGIRSGELFF. As DNA, the CDR3 is TGTGCCAGCAGCGTAGGTCTAGCGGGCATCCGGTCCGGGGAGCTGTTTTTT. Based on the CDR3 plus reference TRBV9 and TRBJ2-2, the full variable domain is DSGVTQTPKHLITATGQRVTLRCSPRSGDLSVYWYQQSLDQGLQFLIQYYNGEERAKGNILERFSAQQFPDLHSELNLSSLELGDSALYFCASSVGLAGIRSGELFFGEGSRLTVL.

The table lists this clonotype with many counts. CDR3 protein: CATSGFYGYTF. CDR3 nucleotides: TGTGCCACATCAGGATTCTATGGCTACACCTTC. This sequence joins TRBV2 and TRBJ1-2; D unresolved. CDR1 and CDR2 from the germline V gene are SNHLY and FYNNEI. Trimming took off 10 bases at V and 4 bases at J, with 10 bases between the two ends. This CDR3 spans 11 amino acids.

This clonotype was observed a handful of times. This chain links TRBV11-2 with TRBJ2-7, with TRBD2 matching 11 bases. The CDR3 is 16 residues long. Germline lookup yields CDR1 SGHAT and CDR2 FQNNGV. Trimming took 6 bases from V and 5 from J; bases not matched to a gene: 12. The CDR3 protein is CASRTRSSGRMDEQYF. CDR3 bases: TGTGCCAGCAGAACACGATCTAGCGGGAGGATGGACGAGCAGTACTTC.